This T cell receptor (beta chain) appears in the sequencing data of a study of CD8+ T cells in alopecia areata. This clone appeared a single time. Its cognate antigen is unknown. Sequencing relied on a cDNA template that was reverse transcribed from extracted RNA. Measured with immunoSEQ multiplex PCR; TCRdb has only the in-frame clones, and not every one. This table has some 120,000 clones, roughly 50% appearing once. Trimming took off 1 base at V and 8 bases at J, with 3 bases between the two ends. The length of the CDR3 is 11 residues. Germline V gene data show CDR1 as SGHAT and CDR2 as FQNNGV. Whole-study results and caveats: Under tofacitinib, fewer expanded CD8+ clones appeared among the top 100 scalp clones.

Stated treatment: oral pan-JAK inhibitor, 5-10 mg twice daily. The sequences come from CD8+ T cells sorted from blood, collected at week 24, from a patient treated with tofacitinib. The TCR originated in a human donor with alopecia areata. The chain combines TRBV11-2 with TRBJ2-4, with D unresolved. The CDR3 DNA follows: TGTGCCAGCAGCTTAGTTGACATTCAGTACTTC. Protein product: CASSLVDIQYF.